This T cell receptor (beta chain) was observed in a study of blood T cell repertoires in COVID-19. Whole-study context: T cells, B-cell-depleted T cells, or PBMCs supplied cDNA or gDNA.

Original analysis: Estimation of nucleated cell counts relied on the amplification of reference gene primers. Data came from immunoSEQ multiplex PCR; TCRdb stores just in-frame clones and leaves some out. The V and J calls and the clone size are those of that table, but D and trimming were determined from the DNA. The profile shows fewer than 85,000 clones, approximately 80% of them singletons. Trimming took 4 bases from V and 0 from J, leaving 13 bases between them. The germline gives CDR1 SGHTS, CDR2 YDEGEE. There are 15 residues in the CDR3. The TCR was taken from an older woman with acute or convalescent COVID-19. The chain has TRBV5-8 and TRBJ1-2, with no clear D. The sequenced material came from peripheral blood. Written as DNA, the CDR3 is TGTGCCAGCAGCCCAGGACTGTTAGCTAACTATGGCTACACCTTC. Its protein product is CASSPGLLANYGYTF.